Sequencing of this T cell receptor beta chain was carried out in a study of shared clonotypes between healthy human individuals. Study-level results: Clonotype sharing among the donors was expected to vary with sequencing depth. It was observed that 5% to 6% of naive CD4 clonotypes were shared across several donors. The generation probabilities recorded for non-shared clonotypes fell below those of clonotypes shared by all four donors.

The repertoire was sequenced with immunoSEQ multiplex PCR; TCRdb's copy has only in-frame clones and lacks some. The sample holds 900,000 to 1,200,000 clones, around 78% seen once. This clone was seen more than once but under ten times. Its antigen is unknown. Trimming took 9 bases from V and 0 from J; bases not matched to a gene: 7. In germline, CDR1 is LNHDA, CDR2 SQIVND (reference sequence). CDR3 length: 14 residues. Within Nashville, Tennessee resided all donors, each a Caucasian adult. The sample consisted of memory CD4+ T cells from PBMCs. The subset here: CD45RA-negative fraction. The sequence was obtained from a man aged 18-30 years in good health. Some clones in this sample may be carry-over from other donors' samples. V usage is TRBV19 and J usage is TRBJ1-1; 7 positions match TRBD1. The CDR3 is CASVSGQLNTEAFF. The CDR3 coding sequence is TGTGCCAGCGTTTCGGGACAGTTGAACACTGAAGCTTTCTTT. Full variable domain (outside the CDR3, taken from reference TRBV19 and TRBJ1-1): DGGITQSPKYLFRKEGQNVTLSCEQNLNHDAMYWYRQDPGQGLRLIYYSQIVNDFQKGDIAEGYSVSREKKESFPLTVTSAQKNPTAFYLCASVSGQLNTEAFFGQGTRLTVV.